A selection of T cell receptor beta chains follows, all from one sample in a study of long-term antiretroviral therapy in people with HIV. Produced via immunoSEQ multiplex PCR; TCRdb's table is partial and in-frame only. The sample lists roughly 20,000 clones; 79% were seen once. Sequenced material: unsorted PBMCs, taken 4.1 years after starting antiretroviral therapy. These receptors were obtained from a woman aged 40-49 years with HIV. Both conserved end residues are part of each CDR3. The order of the fields is J gene, D gene, clone size, V gene, CDR3 DNA, CDR3 protein. The D gene is left open where the match is weak. Rows may omit the clone size; those that give it use once, few, many or a size class.

J gene: TRBJ1-1; D gene: TRBD1; clone size: .; V gene: TRBV4-3; CDR3 DNA: TGCGCCAGCAGAGCCCAGGGGGACACTGAAGCTTTCTTT; CDR3 protein: CASRAQGDTEAFF
J gene: TRBJ2-1; D gene: .; clone size: .; V gene: TRBV10-1; CDR3 DNA: TGCGCCAGCAGTGGTTTGTCTAGCGAGGGGATGGGGCAGTTCTTC; CDR3 protein: CASSGLSSEGMGQFF
J gene: TRBJ2-5; D gene: .; clone size: .; V gene: TRBV30; CDR3 DNA: TGTGCCTGGAGTGTTCGGGAGACCCAGTACTTC; CDR3 protein: CAWSVRETQYF
J gene: TRBJ2-2; D gene: TRBD1; clone size: .; V gene: TRBV7-2; CDR3 DNA: TGTGCCAGCAGCTACGGGACAGGGGGCACCGGGGAGCTGTTTTTT; CDR3 protein: CASSYGTGGTGELFF
J gene: TRBJ1-6; D gene: .; clone size: .; V gene: TRBV2; CDR3 DNA: TGTGCCAGCAGTGACTTTGACATCGCCCGCCCAGTGGGATATAATTCACCCCTCCACTTT; CDR3 protein: CASSDFDIARPVGYNSPLHF
J gene: TRBJ1-1; D gene: .; clone size: once; V gene: TRBV6-5; CDR3 DNA: TGTGCCAGCAGTTACTCGGGGAGCAGGATGAACACTGAAGCTTTCTTT; CDR3 protein: CASSYSGSRMNTEAFF
J gene: TRBJ1-2; D gene: TRBD1; clone size: .; V gene: TRBV30; CDR3 DNA: TGTGCCTGGAGCCCCGGGACAGCCGGCTACACCTTC; CDR3 protein: CAWSPGTAGYTF
J gene: TRBJ2-4; D gene: .; clone size: .; V gene: TRBV29-1; CDR3 DNA: TGCAGCGTGACCCCGGGACACCTAGCCAAAAACATTCAGTACTTC; CDR3 protein: CSVTPGHLAKNIQYF
J gene: TRBJ2-2; D gene: TRBD2; clone size: .; V gene: TRBV5-1; CDR3 DNA: TGCGCCAGCAGCTTCCCCCTTGGTAGCGGGAGAGAGAACACCGGGGAGCTGTTTTTT; CDR3 protein: CASSFPLGSGRENTGELFF
J gene: TRBJ1-1; D gene: .; clone size: .; V gene: TRBV18; CDR3 DNA: TGTGCCAGCTCACTAGAGAACGAAGCTTTCTTT; CDR3 protein: CASSLENEAFF
J gene: TRBJ1-1; D gene: .; clone size: .; V gene: TRBV10-2; CDR3 DNA: TGCGCCAGCAGTGAGTCGCTTACGGGGTGGACTGAAGCTTTCTTT; CDR3 protein: CASSESLTGWTEAFF
J gene: TRBJ2-1; D gene: TRBD2; clone size: .; V gene: TRBV19; CDR3 DNA: TGTGCCAGTAGTAACGGACTAGCGGAGGCAAATGAGCAGTTCTTC; CDR3 protein: CASSNGLAEANEQFF
J gene: TRBJ2-1; D gene: TRBD2; clone size: .; V gene: TRBV5-1; CDR3 DNA: TGCGCCAGCAGCTGGGGCGCTAGCGGGGAAGATGAGCAGTTCTTC; CDR3 protein: CASSWGASGEDEQFF
J gene: TRBJ2-7; D gene: TRBD2; clone size: .; V gene: TRBV6-1; CDR3 DNA: TGTGCCAGCAGTGAAGGGCTAGCGGGCCTCTCCTACGAGCAGTACTTC; CDR3 protein: CASSEGLAGLSYEQYF
J gene: TRBJ2-7; D gene: .; clone size: .; V gene: TRBV10-1; CDR3 DNA: TGCGCCAGCAGTGAATCAGGGTATGAGCAGTACTTC; CDR3 protein: CASSESGYEQYF
J gene: TRBJ1-1; D gene: .; clone size: once; V gene: TRBV6-5; CDR3 DNA: TGTGCCAGCAGTTACCTCGGTCTGACTGAAGCTTTCTTT; CDR3 protein: CASSYLGLTEAFF
J gene: TRBJ1-5; D gene: .; clone size: .; V gene: TRBV5-1; CDR3 DNA: TGCGCCAGCAGCTTTACAGTCAATCAGCCCCAGCATTTT; CDR3 protein: CASSFTVNQPQHF
J gene: TRBJ2-7; D gene: .; clone size: .; V gene: TRBV4-1; CDR3 DNA: TGCGCCAGCAGCCGGGGACAAAATTACGAGCAGTACTTC; CDR3 protein: CASSRGQNYEQYF
J gene: TRBJ2-7; D gene: .; clone size: .; V gene: TRBV7-2; CDR3 DNA: TGTGCCAGCAGCCTCTCCCGGGGTGAATACGAGCAGTACTTC; CDR3 protein: CASSLSRGEYEQYF
J gene: TRBJ1-5; D gene: .; clone size: .; V gene: TRBV2; CDR3 DNA: TGTGCCAGCAGTGAAGACAGGGAGCAGCCCCAGCATTTT; CDR3 protein: CASSEDREQPQHF
J gene: TRBJ2-7; D gene: .; clone size: .; V gene: TRBV6-6; CDR3 DNA: TGTGCCAGCTCCGCGACAGGCACCTACGAGCAGTACTTC; CDR3 protein: CASSATGTYEQYF
J gene: TRBJ2-1; D gene: TRBD1; clone size: .; V gene: TRBV13; CDR3 DNA: TGTGCCAGCAGCCCGGGGACAGTCTACAATGAGCAGTTCTTC; CDR3 protein: CASSPGTVYNEQFF
J gene: TRBJ1-4; D gene: .; clone size: .; V gene: TRBV5-6; CDR3 DNA: TGTGCCAGCAGCTTGTTCCCAACTAATGAAAAACTGTTTTTT; CDR3 protein: CASSLFPTNEKLFF
J gene: TRBJ2-7; D gene: .; clone size: .; V gene: TRBV6-5; CDR3 DNA: TGTGCCAGCCGGGGGCTAGGGGCCCTTTCCTACGAGCAGTACTTC; CDR3 protein: CASRGLGALSYEQYF
J gene: TRBJ2-7; D gene: .; clone size: .; V gene: TRBV2; CDR3 DNA: TGTGCCAGCCGACCCGCGGGAAATCTCGCCGAGCAGTACTTC; CDR3 protein: CASRPAGNLAEQYF
J gene: TRBJ2-3; D gene: .; clone size: .; V gene: TRBV9; CDR3 DNA: TGTGCCAGCAGCACCACTAGTTTTCTGGCAGATACGCAGTATTTT; CDR3 protein: CASSTTSFLADTQYF
J gene: TRBJ1-2; D gene: TRBD1; clone size: .; V gene: TRBV5-1; CDR3 DNA: TGCGCCAGCAGCTTTGGAGGACAGGGCAACTATGGCTACACCTTC; CDR3 protein: CASSFGGQGNYGYTF
J gene: TRBJ1-2; D gene: TRBD1; clone size: .; V gene: TRBV5-8; CDR3 DNA: TGTGCCAGCAGCCCGGTCTTCCAGGGGGTCGACTATGGCTACACCTTC; CDR3 protein: CASSPVFQGVDYGYTF
J gene: TRBJ2-2; D gene: .; clone size: .; V gene: TRBV7-2; CDR3 DNA: TGTGCCAGCATTAACGGGGACACCGGGGAGCTGTTTTTT; CDR3 protein: CASINGDTGELFF
J gene: TRBJ2-3; D gene: TRBD1; clone size: .; V gene: TRBV9; CDR3 DNA: TGTGCCAGCAGTCCCGGGACAGGGACAGATACGCAGTATTTT; CDR3 protein: CASSPGTGTDTQYF
J gene: TRBJ1-3; D gene: .; clone size: .; V gene: TRBV10-3; CDR3 DNA: TGTGCCATCAGTGGGGTGGCGCCCGGAAACACCATATATTTT; CDR3 protein: CAISGVAPGNTIYF
J gene: TRBJ1-5; D gene: .; clone size: .; V gene: TRBV19; CDR3 DNA: TGTGCCAGTAGTATAGATCGCGGGGGACAGCCCCAGCATTTT; CDR3 protein: CASSIDRGGQPQHF
J gene: TRBJ1-2; D gene: .; clone size: .; V gene: TRBV30; CDR3 DNA: TGTGCCTGGAGGCCTCACGGGGCTTATTATGGCTACACCTTC; CDR3 protein: CAWRPHGAYYGYTF
J gene: TRBJ2-7; D gene: .; clone size: .; V gene: TRBV10-3; CDR3 DNA: TGTGCCAGCAGTTCCCAAAGTTCCTACGAGCAGTACTTC; CDR3 protein: CASSSQSSYEQYF
J gene: TRBJ1-6; D gene: .; clone size: .; V gene: TRBV30; CDR3 DNA: TGTGCCGGGCCGGGTTACAATTCACCCCTCCACTTT; CDR3 protein: CAGPGYNSPLHF
J gene: TRBJ1-1; D gene: TRBD1; clone size: .; V gene: TRBV10-3; CDR3 DNA: TGTGCCATCAGATCCGAGGGGGCCGCTGAAGCTTTCTTT; CDR3 protein: CAIRSEGAAEAFF
J gene: TRBJ1-2; D gene: .; clone size: .; V gene: TRBV19; CDR3 DNA: TGTGCCAGTAGTATATACGATTGGAGGAAGCGGGGCTATGGCTACACCTTC; CDR3 protein: CASSIYDWRKRGYGYTF
J gene: TRBJ1-2; D gene: TRBD1; clone size: .; V gene: TRBV11-2; CDR3 DNA: TGTGCCAGCAGCTTGGGGACAGGGAACTATGGCTACACCTTC; CDR3 protein: CASSLGTGNYGYTF
J gene: TRBJ2-1; D gene: .; clone size: .; V gene: TRBV30; CDR3 DNA: TGTGCCTGGAGTGTAGGACCTGGTGATGATGAGCAGTTCTTC; CDR3 protein: CAWSVGPGDDEQFF
J gene: TRBJ2-1; D gene: TRBD2; clone size: once; V gene: TRBV27; CDR3 DNA: TGTGCCAGCAGCCCAGGACTAGGCAATGAGCAGTTCTTC; CDR3 protein: CASSPGLGNEQFF
J gene: TRBJ2-4; D gene: .; clone size: .; V gene: TRBV5-4; CDR3 DNA: TGTGCCAGCAGCTTACGGAGGGACCCTAAAAACATTCAGTACTTC; CDR3 protein: CASSLRRDPKNIQYF
J gene: TRBJ2-1; D gene: .; clone size: .; V gene: TRBV7-6; CDR3 DNA: TGTGCCAGCAGTCCCGTTGGGGATGAGCAGTTCTTC; CDR3 protein: CASSPVGDEQFF
J gene: TRBJ2-7; D gene: .; clone size: .; V gene: TRBV6-5; CDR3 DNA: TGTGCCAGCAGGGCCACCTCCTACGAGCAGTACTTC; CDR3 protein: CASRATSYEQYF
J gene: TRBJ1-2; D gene: TRBD1; clone size: .; V gene: TRBV5-1; CDR3 DNA: TGCGCCAGCAGACGGGGACAGGGGGAAAACTATGGCTACACCTTC; CDR3 protein: CASRRGQGENYGYTF
J gene: TRBJ1-2; D gene: .; clone size: .; V gene: TRBV13; CDR3 DNA: TGTGCCAGCAGCTTAAGAGGGGAAGATGGCTACACCTTC; CDR3 protein: CASSLRGEDGYTF
J gene: TRBJ2-3; D gene: TRBD2; clone size: few; V gene: TRBV16; CDR3 DNA: TGTGCCAGCAGCCAATCCGGGACTAGCGGGAGGGCCGCAGATACGCAGTATTTT; CDR3 protein: CASSQSGTSGRAADTQYF
J gene: TRBJ2-1; D gene: TRBD2; clone size: .; V gene: TRBV19; CDR3 DNA: TGTGCCAGTAGTATAGAAGGCGCTAGCGGGATCGACAATGAGCAGTTCTTC; CDR3 protein: CASSIEGASGIDNEQFF
J gene: TRBJ1-1; D gene: .; clone size: .; V gene: TRBV4-1; CDR3 DNA: TGCGCCAGCAGCCAAGGCTTAGGGATGAACACTGAAGCTTTCTTT; CDR3 protein: CASSQGLGMNTEAFF
J gene: TRBJ2-2; D gene: TRBD1; clone size: .; V gene: TRBV4-1; CDR3 DNA: TGCGCCAGCAGCCAAGAGGAAGGGGGCATGTACACCGGGGAGCTGTTTTTT; CDR3 protein: CASSQEEGGMYTGELFF
J gene: TRBJ1-4; D gene: .; clone size: .; V gene: TRBV6-5; CDR3 DNA: TGTGCCAGCAGTTACTATGGGGGGAATAATGAAAAACTGTTTTTT; CDR3 protein: CASSYYGGNNEKLFF
J gene: TRBJ2-7; D gene: .; clone size: .; V gene: TRBV7-9; CDR3 DNA: TGTGCCAGCAGCTTAGGTGGGCTGGGGGAGCAGTACTTC; CDR3 protein: CASSLGGLGEQYF
J gene: TRBJ2-2; D gene: TRBD2; clone size: .; V gene: TRBV5-6; CDR3 DNA: TGTGCCAGCAGCCCGGGCGGGGGGAACACCGGGGAGCTGTTTTTT; CDR3 protein: CASSPGGGNTGELFF
J gene: TRBJ1-1; D gene: .; clone size: .; V gene: TRBV7-2; CDR3 DNA: TGTGCCAGCAGCTTAGCGGGACCCGCCACTGAAGCTTTCTTT; CDR3 protein: CASSLAGPATEAFF
J gene: TRBJ1-2; D gene: .; clone size: .; V gene: TRBV2; CDR3 DNA: TGTGCCAGTAGCACCGACAGGAACTATGGCTACACCTTC; CDR3 protein: CASSTDRNYGYTF
J gene: TRBJ1-5; D gene: TRBD1; clone size: .; V gene: TRBV28; CDR3 DNA: TGTGCCAGCAGTCCGGGGACAGTTAGCAATCAGCCCCAGCATTTT; CDR3 protein: CASSPGTVSNQPQHF